A selection of T cell receptor beta chains follows, all from one sample in a study of Ad26.COV2.S vaccination and SARS-CoV-2 variants. Sequencing used immunoSEQ multiplex PCR; TCRdb keeps in-frame clones, though not all of them. The table has approximately 400,000 clones, 80% to 90% seen once. The starting material was peripheral blood, obtained in a trial of Ad26.COV2.S vaccine versus placebo. The receptors derive from a person between 18 and 65 years old who received the Ad26.COV2.S COVID-19 vaccine or a placebo. CDR3s include the opening cysteine and the closing phenylalanine or tryptophan. Fields, in order: J gene, clone size, V gene, CDR3 protein. Some rows mark clone size as missing; the rest say once, few, many or name a class of expanded clone.

j_gene: TRBJ2-2
abundance: -
v_gene: TRBV5-1
CDR3aa: CASSPPRPTGELFF

j_gene: TRBJ2-5
abundance: -
v_gene: TRBV19
CDR3aa: CASSIRTGLETQYF

j_gene: TRBJ2-1
abundance: -
v_gene: TRBV6-5
CDR3aa: CASSYGRFNEQFF

j_gene: TRBJ1-2
abundance: -
v_gene: TRBV19
CDR3aa: CASRAPGQGASGYTF

j_gene: TRBJ1-2
abundance: -
v_gene: TRBV19
CDR3aa: CASRGSGGLNYGYTF

j_gene: TRBJ1-2
abundance: -
v_gene: TRBV10-3
CDR3aa: CAIRGTGANYGYTF

j_gene: TRBJ1-1
abundance: -
v_gene: TRBV27
CDR3aa: CASSNLGGNSEAFF

j_gene: TRBJ2-5
abundance: -
v_gene: TRBV9
CDR3aa: CASSAGGNRETQYF

j_gene: TRBJ2-3
abundance: -
v_gene: TRBV24-1
CDR3aa: CATSDPPGQTDTQYF

j_gene: TRBJ1-2
abundance: -
v_gene: TRBV5-5
CDR3aa: CASSSLTFSGQRDGYTF

j_gene: TRBJ1-6
abundance: -
v_gene: TRBV10-3
CDR3aa: CAISEPGQHAPQGSPLHF

j_gene: TRBJ1-1
abundance: -
v_gene: TRBV7-3
CDR3aa: CASSPQTNTEAFF

j_gene: TRBJ2-7
abundance: -
v_gene: TRBV27
CDR3aa: CASSLYGAPYEQYF

j_gene: TRBJ2-1
abundance: once
v_gene: TRBV7-9
CDR3aa: CASSLGEQFF

j_gene: TRBJ2-7
abundance: -
v_gene: TRBV19
CDR3aa: CASSPRTGYEQYF